This TCR beta chain derives from a study of blood T cell repertoires in COVID-19. In the original processing: Amplification of reference gene primers was used by the study to estimate nucleated cell counts. Generated by immunoSEQ multiplex PCR, the TCRdb table keeps only in-frame clones and is missing some. Clone size and the V and J calls come from that table; the DNA yielded D and trimming. This repertoire shows just under 55,000 clones, roughly 80% found once; its top ten account for around 1.9%. Germline V lookup: CDR1 SGHDT, CDR2 YYEEEE. This CDR3 is built from 13 residues. Losses at the gene ends were 4 bases for V and 5 bases for J; bases not matched to a gene: 4.

The origin of this receptor is a woman aged 55-70 years with acute or convalescent COVID-19. The sequencing sample was made of peripheral blood. The rearrangement joins TRBV5-6 to TRBJ2-5, with TRBD1 matching 8 bases. CDR3 loop: CASSLRTGETQYF. For the CDR3, the DNA is TGTGCCAGCAGCCTGCGGACAGGGGAGACCCAGTACTTC.